This paragraph reports one T cell receptor beta chain. The data derive from a study of T cell changes during pregnancy in multiple sclerosis. Sequenced by immunoSEQ multiplex PCR; TCRdb stores in-frame clones only, minus some. The sample has 30,000 or so clones, about 91% seen once; the top ten hold more than 9.5%. The J segment lost 1 base and the V segment lost 5 bases, leaving 9 bases of the junction unmatched. This CDR3 is built from 16 residues. Germline CDR1 reads LGHNT; CDR2 reads FRNRAP. The TCR originated in a female donor with multiple sclerosis, enrolled in a pregnancy study. The V gene is TRBV12-5, the J gene TRBJ1-1, with 8 positions matching TRBD1. The sample in question was CD8+ T cells from peripheral blood mononuclear cells, obtained in the first trimester of pregnancy. The CDR3 spells CASGLFPDRGNTEAFF. The CDR3 coding sequence is TGTGCTAGTGGTCTCTTTCCCGACAGGGGGAACACTGAAGCTTTCTTT.